This passage covers 10 T cell receptor beta chains from one sample sequenced in a study of cytomegalovirus exposure and HLA in healthy donors. A multiplex PCR was run with 60 Vbeta primers and 13 Jbeta primers. Repertoires were generated with immunoSEQ multiplex PCR, while TCRdb's copy carries only in-frame clones and drops some. This table holds about 140,000 clones. The specimen was PBMCs. The receptors originated from a male donor in good health and CMV-seronegative.

The rearrangement links TRBV20-1 to TRBJ2-1; D unclear. Germline loops: CDR1 DFQATT, CDR2 SNEGSKA (reference sequence). The germline V and J ends were trimmed by 2 bases and 7 bases, with 6 bases remaining between them. The CDR3 contains 11 residues. CDR3 sequence: CSARPFNEQFF. DNA of the CDR3: TGCAGTGCTAGACCTTTTAATGAGCAGTTCTTC.

V usage is TRBV6-1 and J usage is TRBJ2-7; possibly TRBD1 for D (6 bases). The CDR3 is made up of 15 amino acids. Trimming pared 5 bases from V and 6 bases from J, leaving 20 bases between. CDR1 and CDR2 from the germline V gene are MNHNS and SASEGT. The CDR3 protein is CASSNLNRAYSEQYF. CDR3 bases: TGTGCCAGCAGTAACCTTAACAGGGCGTATTCCGAGCAGTACTTC.

The genes are TRBV18 and TRBJ2-7; 10 nucleotides match TRBD1. The CDR3 has 13 residues. CDR1 is KGHSH, CDR2 LQKENI, per germline. V was clipped by 3 bases and J by 6 bases; unmatched bases: 2. CDR3 residues: CASSPGQGSEQYF. The CDR3 region has the DNA TGTGCCAGCTCACCGGGACAGGGGAGCGAGCAGTACTTC.

The V and J genes are TRBV6-1 and TRBJ2-1, with TRBD1 matching 8 bases. V gave up 6 bases and J gave up 5 bases; unmatched junction bases: 6. CDR1 is MNHNS and CDR2 is SASEGT in the germline V gene. This CDR3 is built from 14 residues. CDR3 nucleotides: TGTGCCAGCAGGGGGGACAGGCCGAACAATGAGCAGTTCTTC. Translating it yields CASRGDRPNNEQFF.

The chain combines TRBV29-1 with TRBJ2-5; D is uncertain. The CDR3 has 10 amino acids. Trimming left V 7 bases short and J 4 bases short, with 7 bases between. Germline V gives CDR1 SQVTM, CDR2 ANQGSEA. CDR3 in DNA: TGCAGCGGCGCGCTAGAGACCCAGTACTTC. Translating gives CSGALETQYF.

This sequence joins TRBV10-3 and TRBJ2-1; D is ambiguous. The length of the CDR3 is 14 residues. Trimming stripped 6 bases from V and 7 bases from J, with 16 bases between. Germline CDR1 reads ENHRY; CDR2 reads SYGVKD. The CDR3 sequence is CAIREAPGLNEQFF. In nucleotides, the CDR3 is TGTGCCATCAGAGAAGCCCCAGGTCTGAATGAGCAGTTCTTC.

V is TRBV5-1 and J is TRBJ1-2; possible D gene TRBD1, 5 bases. V was trimmed by 3 bases and J by 6 bases, leaving 21 bases between them. CDR3 length: 16 amino acids. The germline V gene has CDR1 SGHRS and CDR2 YFSETQ. CDR3 nucleotide sequence: TGCGCCAGCAGCTCGGGAGACTTCAGGGATGTGGATGGCTACACCTTC. It encodes CASSSGDFRDVDGYTF.

This chain links TRBV6-5 with TRBJ2-7; TRBD1 agrees at 8 bases. Germline V lookup: CDR1 MNHEY, CDR2 SVGAGI. V dropped 5 bases and J dropped 3; count of bases not matched to a gene: 6. This CDR3 comprises 14 residues. Here the CDR3 DNA reads TGTGCCAGCAGTCCAGGGGGCCCGTTCTACGAGCAGTACTTC. It specifies CASSPGGPFYEQYF.

This chain uses TRBV7-8 with TRBJ2-3; 9 bases match TRBD2. Germline V CDR1 and CDR2: SGHVS, FQNEAQ. The CDR3 runs to 15 residues. V lost 6 bases and J lost 5; bases outside the gene matches: 9. CDR3 protein: CASSRVAGAKDTQYF. Here the CDR3 DNA reads TGTGCCAGCAGTCGTGTAGCGGGAGCTAAAGATACGCAGTATTTT.

The chain links TRBV19 to TRBJ2-7; no definite D call. The CDR3 has 13 amino acids. CDR1 is LNHDA, CDR2 SQIVND, per germline (reference sequence). V lost 4 bases to trimming and J lost 4 bases, with 11 bases between them. The chain's CDR3 is CASSTTYPYEQYF. DNA for the CDR3: TGTGCCAGTAGTACGACTTACCCTTACGAGCAGTACTTC.